Listed here are 13 T cell receptor beta chains from one sample, sequenced in a study of blood T cell repertoires in COVID-19 (dated by TCRdb to 2020 to 2021). Libraries were made using the immunoSEQ multiplex PCR assay. TCRdb re-hosts the immuneACCESS table, in-frame sequences only. Its copies lack some clones; in the studies checked, an unresolved V gene accounts for under half of them, and the cause for the rest is not known. Across this sample there are 150,000 to 200,000 clones, with around 80% seen only once. About 2.8% of the sample goes to the ten largest clones. The material sequenced was peripheral blood. The source is a woman older than 75 with active or convalescent COVID-19.

The chain links TRBV6-6 to TRBJ1-1; D not certain. This CDR3 comprises 15 residues. Germline V lookup: CDR1 MNHNY, CDR2 SVGAGI (reference sequence). The V gene lost 7 bases and the J gene lost 0 bases, with 15 bases spanning the gap. The CDR3 sequence is CASKSGGSMNTEAFF. The CDR3 coding sequence is TGTGCCAGCAAATCGGGAGGGAGCATGAACACTGAAGCTTTCTTT.

V and J are TRBV5-6 and TRBJ1-4, with 9 bases fitting TRBD1. J lost 8 bases, V lost 4 bases, and 6 bases had no gene match. CDR1 SGHDT and CDR2 YYEEEE come from the germline V gene. There are 14 residues in the CDR3. The CDR3 DNA follows: TGTGCCAGCAGCCCGGGACAGGGAAGGGAAAAACTGTTTTTT. Encoded protein: CASSPGQGREKLFF.

This rearrangement joins TRBV3-1 (or the pseudogene TRBV3-2) to TRBJ2-5, with D maybe TRBD1 (5 bases). The length of the CDR3 is 14 residues. The germline CDR1 and CDR2 sequences are LGHDT and YNNKEL (reference sequence). V was cut by 8 bases and J by 2 bases, with 15 bases left in between. The chain's CDR3 is CASGIWGVQETQYF. Here the CDR3 DNA reads TGTGCCAGCGGAATATGGGGCGTTCAAGAGACCCAGTACTTC.

The rearrangement links TRBV10-3 to TRBJ1-1; D is unresolved. The V gene's germline CDR1 is ENHRY and CDR2 SYGVKD. CDR3 size: 14 residues. V dropped 7 bases and J dropped 2 bases, with 14 bases sitting between them. The CDR3 here is CAINPSTGNTEAFF. The CDR3 nucleotides read TGTGCCATCAACCCATCGACGGGTAACACTGAAGCTTTCTTT.

The chain couples TRBV3-1 (or the pseudogene TRBV3-2) to TRBJ1-3, with TRBD1 as a possible D gene (6 bases). The CDR3 sequence is 18 residues long. Between the trimmed V and J ends, which lost 4 bases and 0 bases, there was a span of 19 bases. Germline loops: CDR1 LGHDT, CDR2 YNNKEL (reference sequence). The CDR3 here is CASSRSQGRSYSGNTIYF. In DNA, the CDR3 is TGTGCCAGCAGCCGGTCTCAGGGGCGCTCCTACTCTGGAAACACCATATATTTT.

The chain couples TRBV7-9 to TRBJ2-3; maybe TRBD2 (6 bases). V was shortened by 5 bases and J by 5 bases, with 14 bases between the two germline ends. CDR3 length: 14 residues. CDR1 is SEHNR, CDR2 FQNEAQ, per germline (reference sequence). CDR3 loop: CASSTREVGDTQYF. CDR3 DNA: TGTGCCAGCAGCACGCGGGAAGTAGGAGATACGCAGTATTTT. Supplemented by reference TRBV7-9 and TRBJ2-3, the full variable domain reads DTGVSQNPRHKITKRGQNVTFRCDPISEHNRLYWYRQTLGQGPEFLTYFQNEAQLEKSRLLSDRFSAERPKGSFSTLEIQRTEQGDSAMYLCASSTREVGDTQYFGPGTRLTVL.

This sequence joins TRBV3-1 (or the pseudogene TRBV3-2) and TRBJ2-7; 8 bases line up with TRBD1. The germline CDR1 and CDR2 sequences are LGHDT and YNNKEL (reference sequence). The V and J ends lost 6 bases and 3 bases, in that order; junction bases with no gene match: 4. The CDR3 is 13 amino acids. CDR3 in amino acids: CASSSGGGYEQYF. In DNA, the CDR3 is TGTGCCAGCAGTTCAGGGGGCGGCTACGAGCAGTACTTC.

This rearrangement joins TRBV5-5 to TRBJ1-2; D unclear. V was clipped by 0 bases and J by 7 bases, with 13 bases between them. This CDR3 is 14 amino acids long. Germline lookup yields CDR1 SGHKS and CDR2 YYEKEE (reference sequence). Here the CDR3 DNA reads TGTGCCAGCAGCTTGGGCCCCTCAATGAGTGGCTACACCTTC. Translated, it gives CASSLGPSMSGYTF.

This rearrangement joins TRBV29-1 to TRBJ1-1; the D gene is possibly TRBD1 (5 bases). The germline V and J ends were trimmed by 3 bases and 4 bases, with 9 bases remaining between them. This CDR3 has 12 amino acids. Germline-derived CDR1 and CDR2 are SQVTM and ANQGSEA. The CDR3 DNA sequence: TGCAGCGTTGATCCGGGGGGCACTGAAGCTTTCTTT. It encodes CSVDPGGTEAFF.

The chain's CDR3 is CASSVGSGVYNEQFF. The CDR3 coding sequence is TGTGCCAGCAGCGTAGGATCGGGGGTCTACAATGAGCAGTTCTTC. The rearrangement uses TRBV9 and TRBJ2-1, with D tentatively TRBD2 (6 bases). Trimming stripped 0 bases from V and 3 bases from J, with 10 bases between. CDR1 and CDR2 (germline): SGDLS, YYNGEE. This CDR3 is 15 amino acids long.

The table lists this clone with a few counts. The gene calls are TRBV14 and TRBJ1-2, with D maybe TRBD1 (5 bases). Trimming took 4 bases from V and 5 from J, leaving 14 bases between them. The CDR3 runs 14 residues. The germline CDR1 and CDR2 sequences are SGHDN and FVKESK. CDR3 region: CASSRSGNLYGYTF. As DNA, the CDR3 is TGTGCCAGCAGCCGTTCAGGGAATTTGTATGGCTACACCTTC.

As regards this clone: The sample contains more than one DNA sequence encoding this CDR3. The chain is built from TRBV28 and TRBJ1-2; TRBD1 agrees at 12 bases. The V gene's germline CDR1 is MDHEN and CDR2 SYDVKM. The CDR3 totals 14 residues. V shed 6 bases, J shed 7 bases, and the junction held 6 bases outside the gene matches. This CDR3 reads CASSQGQGAGGYTF. DNA of the CDR3: TGTGCCAGCAGCCAGGGACAGGGGGCAGGTGGCTACACCTTC.

This clone has just one count. V is TRBV24-1 and J is TRBJ1-6; the D is unclear. Trimming cost V 10 bases and J 3 bases, with 9 bases left between them. CDR3 length: 13 residues. Germline V gives CDR1 KGHDR, CDR2 SFDVKD. CDR3 nucleotide sequence: TGTGCCACTAAACGAGTCTATAATTCACCCCTCCACTTT. This encodes CATKRVYNSPLHF.